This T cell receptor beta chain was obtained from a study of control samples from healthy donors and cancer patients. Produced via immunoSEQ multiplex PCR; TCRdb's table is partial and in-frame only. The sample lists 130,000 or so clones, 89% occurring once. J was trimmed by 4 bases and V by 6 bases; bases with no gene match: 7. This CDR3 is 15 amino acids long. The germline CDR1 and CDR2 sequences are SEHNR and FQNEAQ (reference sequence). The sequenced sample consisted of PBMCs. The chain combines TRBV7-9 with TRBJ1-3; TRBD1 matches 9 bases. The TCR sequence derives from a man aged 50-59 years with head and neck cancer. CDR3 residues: CASRSGTGRGNTIYF. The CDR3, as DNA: TGTGCCAGCAGATCGGGGACAGGGCGAGGAAACACCATATATTTT.